The 32 T cell receptor beta chains below all came from one sample that was sequenced in a study of blood T cell repertoires in COVID-19. TCRdb's copy holds only in-frame clones and misses some; the assay was immunoSEQ multiplex PCR. Here the sample spans 100,000 or so clones, approximately 90% being singletons. The specimen was peripheral blood. The receptor set was obtained from a man between 60 and 75 years old with acute or convalescent COVID-19.

The chain has TRBV5-1 and TRBJ2-2; 13 bases are shared with TRBD2. V trimming: 1 base; J trimming: 8 bases; junction bases outside the gene matches: 5. The CDR3 sequence is 16 residues long. Germline values: CDR1 SGHRS, CDR2 YFSETQ. The DNA for the CDR3 is TGCGCCAGCAGCTTGTGGACTAGCGGGAGTCCTGGGGAGCTGTTTTTT. It translates to CASSLWTSGSPGELFF.

The gene calls are TRBV14 and TRBJ2-1, with TRBD2 matching 14 bases. V gave up 4 bases and J gave up 0 bases; unmatched junction bases: 14. CDR3 length equals 21 residues. Germline lookup yields CDR1 SGHDN and CDR2 FVKESK. This CDR3 reads CASSPGLAGVGPLSSYNEQFF. CDR3 DNA: TGTGCCAGCAGCCCGGGACTAGCGGGAGTAGGGCCCCTGAGCTCCTACAATGAGCAGTTCTTC.

This chain uses TRBV27 with TRBJ2-7; the D gene is possibly TRBD1 (6 bases). This CDR3 comprises 14 residues. The germline V gene encodes CDR1 MNHEY and CDR2 SMNVEV (reference sequence). Trimming removed 1 base from V and 7 bases from J, with 14 bases in between. As DNA, the CDR3 is TGTGCCAGCAGTTTATGGCAGGGGCCAAGGGAGCAGTACTTC. Protein sequence: CASSLWQGPREQYF.

V and J are TRBV10-3 and TRBJ2-1, with TRBD2 matching over 7 bases. Germline assignment: CDR1 ENHRY and CDR2 SYGVKD. This CDR3 contains 16 residues. V trimming: 8 bases; J trimming: 3 bases; junction bases outside the gene matches: 13. CDR3 protein: CAIPRTELADYNEQFF. In DNA, the CDR3 is TGTGCCATCCCCCGGACGGAGCTAGCGGACTACAATGAGCAGTTCTTC.

This clone turned up a few times. The chain joins TRBV14 to TRBJ1-2; 8 nucleotides line up with TRBD1. CDR1 is SGHDN and CDR2 is FVKESK in the germline V gene. The J segment lost 0 bases and the V segment lost 1 base, leaving 1 base of the junction unmatched. CDR3 length: 15 amino acids. CDR3 residues: CASSQAGGANYGYTF. The CDR3 DNA sequence: TGTGCCAGCAGCCAAGCAGGGGGCGCTAACTATGGCTACACCTTC.

The chain links TRBV28 to TRBJ1-1, with TRBD1 as a possible D gene (6 bases). V was trimmed by 6 bases and J by 2 bases, leaving 13 bases between them. There are 14 residues in the CDR3. The germline gives CDR1 MDHEN, CDR2 SYDVKM. CDR3 region: CASRPHRANTEAFF. In DNA form, the CDR3 reads TGTGCCAGCAGGCCTCACAGGGCAAACACTGAAGCTTTCTTT.

J is TRBJ2-7 and V is TRBV5-5; 10 bases are a match to TRBD1. J lost 1 base, V lost 4 bases, and 8 bases had no gene match. The germline CDR1 and CDR2 sequences are SGHKS and YYEKEE (reference sequence). The CDR3 has 16 amino acids. The CDR3 coding sequence is TGTGCCAGCAGCCGGGGACAGGGGATTACGTCCTACGAGCAGTACTTC. This codes for CASSRGQGITSYEQYF.

V is TRBV7-3 and J is TRBJ1-1; no clear D gene. CDR1 is SGHTA, CDR2 FQGTGA, per germline. The V end lost 5 bases, the J end lost 4 bases, and 11 bases lay between the germline ends. The CDR3 loop spans 13 amino acids. The DNA of the CDR3 is TGTGCCAGCAGCCAGGAATTGGGCACTGAAGCTTTCTTT. It encodes CASSQELGTEAFF.

This rearrangement joins TRBV6-5 to TRBJ1-3, with D maybe TRBD1 (6 bases). CDR3 length: 14 residues. Germline values: CDR1 MNHEY, CDR2 SVGAGI. Trimming shortened V by 2 bases and J by 4 bases, and 9 bases separated the two germline ends. Here the CDR3 reads CASSYTGTGNTIYF. CDR3 DNA sequence: TGTGCCAGCAGTTACACCGGGACAGGAAACACCATATATTTT.

This clone was detected a few times. J is TRBJ2-1 and V is TRBV25-1; TRBD2 matches 14 bases. The CDR3 sequence is 15 residues long. Germline V gene data show CDR1 as MGHDK and CDR2 as SYGVNS. Trimming cost V 6 bases and J 8 bases; bases outside gene matches: 6. The CDR3 bases are TGTGCCAGCAGCGCCGGACTAGCGGGAGGCGATGAGCAGTTCTTC. Its protein product is CASSAGLAGGDEQFF.

CDR3 DNA sequence: TGTGCCAGCAGTTACTGGGGAGGGATGAACACTGAAGCTTTCTTT. Amino acid sequence: CASSYWGGMNTEAFF. The V call is TRBV6-5, the J call TRBJ1-1; no clear D. The V end was cut by 1 base, the J end by 0 bases, with 9 bases between. The CDR3 sequence is 15 residues long. From germline, CDR1 is MNHEY and CDR2 SVGAGI.

The sample holds a few counts of this clone. The J gene is TRBJ2-7, the V gene TRBV7-9; possibly TRBD2 for D (5 bases). Germline CDR1 SEHNR, CDR2 FQNEAQ (reference sequence). Trimming took off 3 bases at V and 5 bases at J, with 17 bases between the two ends. The CDR3 is 15 residues long. Written as DNA, the CDR3 is TGTGCCAGCAGCTTTGGACTGGCTCTTTGGGACGAGCAGTACTTC. This translates into CASSFGLALWDEQYF.

The sample holds a few counts of this clone. This chain uses TRBV4-1 with TRBJ2-1; D is unresolved. The CDR3 loop spans 13 amino acids. V was shortened by 4 bases and J by 2 bases, with 6 bases between the two germline ends. Germline-derived CDR1 and CDR2 are MGHRA and YSYEKL. The CDR3 sequence is CASSPTPYNEQFF. CDR3 in DNA: TGCGCCAGCAGCCCCACACCCTACAATGAGCAGTTCTTC.

The V gene is TRBV11-2, the J gene TRBJ1-2, with 8 bases that match TRBD1. Germline V gene data show CDR1 as SGHAT and CDR2 as FQNNGV. J gave up 0 bases and V 3 bases, and 3 bases lay outside the gene matches. The CDR3 spans 15 residues. CDR3: CASSFGTGANYGYTF. The CDR3 region has the DNA TGTGCCAGCAGCTTTGGGACAGGAGCTAACTATGGCTACACCTTC.

This clone came up a few times. J is TRBJ2-1 and V is TRBV18; possibly TRBD2 for D (5 bases). The germline V gene has CDR1 KGHSH and CDR2 LQKENI. The V end lost 0 bases, the J end lost 8 bases, and 20 bases lay between the germline ends. The CDR3 sequence is 17 residues long. CDR3 residues: CASSPPPRALFLDEQFF. The CDR3 DNA reads as TGTGCCAGCTCACCACCGCCGCGGGCCCTTTTTTTGGATGAGCAGTTCTTC.

V and J are TRBV4-2 and TRBJ2-1, with 8 bases identical to TRBD2. Trimming took 1 base from V and 9 from J; bases not matched to a gene: 14. Germline V gene lookup returns CDR1 LGHNA and CDR2 YNFKEQ. CDR3 length: 17 amino acids. The CDR3 bases are TGTGCCAGCAGCCAAGGTCTAGCGGGCACCACAGGTGGTGAGCAGTTCTTC. Translation gives CASSQGLAGTTGGEQFF.

The chain links TRBV11-2 to TRBJ1-3; D is ambiguous. The V and J ends lost 4 bases and 0 bases respectively, with 4 bases between them. CDR1 is SGHAT, CDR2 FQNNGV, per germline. This CDR3 has 13 amino acids. The CDR3 sequence: CASSSVSGNTIYF. DNA for the CDR3: TGTGCCAGCAGCTCCGTCTCTGGAAACACCATATATTTT.

CDR3 residues: CASSFLSGELFF. CDR3 DNA sequence: TGTGCCAGCAGCTTCCTATCCGGGGAGCTGTTTTTT. The chain is built from TRBV7-9 and TRBJ2-2; unclear D gene. The CDR3 extends over 12 amino acids. The germline V and J ends were trimmed by 3 bases and 6 bases, with 5 bases remaining between them. Germline CDR1 SEHNR, CDR2 FQNEAQ (reference sequence).

V gene TRBV29-1 combines with J gene TRBJ1-1; 9 bases match TRBD1. V shed 4 bases, J shed 6 bases, and the junction held 6 bases outside the gene matches. Germline assignment: CDR1 SQVTM and CDR2 ANQGSEA. The CDR3 has 13 residues. This CDR3 is CSVGDRVVAEAFF. CDR3 coding DNA: TGCAGCGTTGGGGACAGGGTAGTCGCTGAAGCTTTCTTT. Using reference TRBV29-1 and TRBJ1-1 for the parts outside the CDR3, the full variable domain is SAVISQKPSRDICQRGTSLTIQCQVDSQVTMMFWYRQQPGQSLTLIATANQGSEATYESGFVIDKFPISRPNLTFSTLTVSNMSPEDSSIYLCSVGDRVVAEAFFGQGTRLTVV.

The rearrangement joins TRBV18 to TRBJ1-2; D might be TRBD1 (5 bases). The CDR3 spans 12 residues. Germline CDR1 KGHSH, CDR2 LQKENI. Trimming pared 2 bases from V and 6 bases from J, leaving 7 bases between. The CDR3 DNA is TGTGCCAGCTCACCAGGCAGGGATGGCTACACCTTC. Translating it yields CASSPGRDGYTF.

The CDR3 protein is CASSYQRDSGNTIYF. The CDR3 DNA sequence: TGCGCCAGCAGTTATCAGCGGGACTCTGGAAACACCATATATTTT. The chain recombines TRBV5-1 with TRBJ1-3; D is ambiguous. The V gene's germline CDR1 is SGHRS and CDR2 YFSETQ. V lost 5 bases, J lost 0 bases, and 12 bases lay in between. This CDR3 is built from 15 residues.

V gene TRBV7-9 combines with J gene TRBJ1-6; D uncertain. Trimming shortened V by 1 base and J by 4 bases, and 8 bases separated the two germline ends. CDR1 and CDR2 (germline): SEHNR, FQNEAQ (reference sequence). The CDR3 totals 15 residues. Here the CDR3 reads CASSLGFGYNSPLHF. The CDR3 DNA sequence: TGTGCCAGCAGCTTAGGTTTCGGGTATAATTCACCCCTCCACTTT.

This chain links TRBV7-6 with TRBJ2-1, with TRBD2 identical over 9 bases. Germline V gives CDR1 SGHVS, CDR2 FNYEAQ. With 5 bases clipped from V and 5 bases from J, the junction kept 7 bases outside the gene matches. CDR3 length: 15 residues. The CDR3 nucleotides read TGTGCCAGCAGCGGTCCTAGCGGGAACAACAATGAGCAGTTCTTC. Its protein is CASSGPSGNNNEQFF.

J is TRBJ1-4 and V is TRBV19; D not resolved. The CDR3 has 14 residues. Germline V gives CDR1 LNHDA, CDR2 SQIVND (reference sequence). V lost 5 bases and J 3 bases, leaving 10 bases between the germline ends. The CDR3 spells CASSLGSSNEKLFF. The CDR3 bases are TGTGCCAGTAGTTTGGGGAGCTCTAATGAAAAACTGTTTTTT.

V is TRBV18 and J is TRBJ2-5; 15 positions match TRBD2. The trim removed 5 bases at V and 5 bases at J, leaving 3 bases unmatched. Looked up from germline, CDR1 is KGHSH and CDR2 is LQKENI. This CDR3 spans 15 amino acids. CDR3 DNA: TGTGCCAGCTCATCCGGGACTAGCGGGAGGGAGACCCAGTACTTC. Translation gives CASSSGTSGRETQYF.

This rearrangement joins TRBV30 to TRBJ1-1; D perhaps matches TRBD1 (5 bases). The CDR3 spans 13 residues. The germline V and J ends were trimmed by 0 bases and 1 base, with 6 bases remaining between them. CDR1 is GTSNPN and CDR2 is SVGIG in the germline V gene (reference sequence). The CDR3 is CAWSVTANTEAFF. CDR3 DNA sequence: TGTGCCTGGAGTGTGACAGCGAACACTGAAGCTTTCTTT.

This chain links TRBV20-1 with TRBJ1-2; perhaps TRBD1 as D (5 bases). The CDR3 loop spans 11 amino acids. Trimming shortened V by 0 bases and J by 7 bases, and 6 bases separated the two germline ends. Germline CDR1 is DFQATT and CDR2 is SNEGSKA (reference sequence). This CDR3 reads CSARDRAGYTF. The CDR3 region has the DNA TGCAGTGCTAGAGACAGGGCTGGCTACACCTTC.

The rearrangement joins TRBV30 to TRBJ1-2; 10 bases align to TRBD1. V dropped 5 bases and J dropped 8; count of bases not matched to a gene: 14. The length of the CDR3 is 15 residues. Germline V gene lookup returns CDR1 GTSNPN and CDR2 SVGIG (reference sequence). The CDR3 loop reads CAWVRDRGGFGGYTF. The CDR3 nucleotides read TGTGCCTGGGTCCGGGACAGGGGTGGATTTGGCGGCTACACCTTC.

The V call is TRBV19, the J call TRBJ2-2, with TRBD1 matching 11 bases. Germline-derived CDR1 and CDR2 are LNHDA and SQIVND (reference sequence). V dropped 1 base and J dropped 0; count of bases not matched to a gene: 1. This CDR3 is 17 amino acids long. This chain's CDR3 is CASSIGTGGANTGELFF. Here the CDR3 DNA reads TGTGCCAGTAGTATAGGGACAGGGGGCGCGAACACCGGGGAGCTGTTTTTT.

This rearrangement joins TRBV12-5 to TRBJ2-3, with 10 bases that match TRBD2. CDR1 is LGHNT and CDR2 is FRNRAP in the germline V gene. The length of the CDR3 is 14 residues. Losses at the gene ends were 5 bases for V and 6 bases for J; bases not matched to a gene: 5. Here the CDR3 DNA reads TGTGCTAGTGGTCTGGGACTAGCGATGGATACGCAGTATTTT. Its protein product is CASGLGLAMDTQYF. The full variable domain, in which reference TRBV12-5 and TRBJ2-3 provide the parts outside the CDR3, is DARVTQTPRHKVTEMGQEVTMRCQPILGHNTVFWYRQTMMQGLELLAYFRNRAPLDDSGMPKDRFSAEMPDATLATLKIQPSEPRDSAVYFCASGLGLAMDTQYFGPGTRLTVL.

The rearrangement links TRBV11-2 to TRBJ2-3; maybe TRBD2 (6 bases). There are 14 residues in the CDR3. Germline loops: CDR1 SGHAT, CDR2 FQNNGV. The V end lost 5 bases, the J end lost 4 bases, and 13 bases lay between the germline ends. The CDR3 here is CASSAGLGADTQYF. CDR3 nucleotides: TGTGCCAGCAGCGCGGGACTTGGGGCAGATACGCAGTATTTT. Using reference TRBV11-2 and TRBJ2-3 for the parts outside the CDR3, the full variable domain is EAGVAQSPRYKIIEKRQSVAFWCNPISGHATLYWYQQILGQGPKLLIQFQNNGVVDDSQLPKDRFSAERLKGVDSTLKIQPAKLEDSAVYLCASSAGLGADTQYFGPGTRLTVL.

This sequence joins TRBV19 and TRBJ2-2, with a possible D match to TRBD1 (5 bases). Per the germline V gene, CDR1 is LNHDA and CDR2 is SQIVND (reference sequence). V lost 3 bases and J lost 6, with 14 bases in between. The length of the CDR3 is 15 residues. The CDR3 DNA sequence: TGTGCCAGTAGTATGACAGCCATTCTCTCCGGGGAGCTGTTTTTT. Translated, it gives CASSMTAILSGELFF.